What follows are 17 T cell receptor beta chains derived from one specimen sequenced in a study of identical twins. TCRdb reanalysed the 5' RACE reads using MiXCR and keeps one entry per CDR3 protein. The sample has 550,000 to 700,000 distinct CDR3 sequences; 21% are singletons. A further study also used this sample, focusing on T cells expressing NK-cell markers.

The sequenced material came from PBMCs. The receptor set was obtained from a woman between 18 and 29 years old in good health.

The chain has TRBV28 and TRBJ2-5, with TRBD1 identical over 7 bases. Germline V gene data show CDR1 as MDHEN and CDR2 as SYDVKM. J lost 5 bases, V lost 5 bases, and 8 bases had no gene match. This CDR3 is 14 amino acids long. CDR3 loop: CASSEPGGRETQYF. CDR3 coding DNA: TGTGCCAGCAGTGAGCCAGGGGGTAGGGAGACCCAGTACTTC.

In its sample, this clonotype was seen a few times. The chain uses TRBV12-3 or TRBV12-4 and TRBJ1-2, with 7 positions matching TRBD1. The length of the CDR3 is 15 residues. The V gene end was trimmed by 5 bases and the J gene end by 5 bases; junction bases not matched to a gene: 11. The DNA for the CDR3 is TGTGCCAGCAGTCGAACGCTTGACAGGGCGTATGGCTACACCTTC. Protein sequence: CASSRTLDRAYGYTF.

CDR3 in amino acids: CASSPVCAETQYF. CDR3 coding DNA: TGTGCCAGCAGCCCGGTTTGCGCGGAGACCCAGTACTTC. The V call is TRBV5-6, the J call TRBJ2-5; no clear D. Between the trimmed V and J ends, which lost 4 bases and 5 bases, there was a span of 12 bases. Per the germline V gene, CDR1 is SGHDT and CDR2 is YYEEEE. The CDR3 has 13 residues. The full variable domain, in which reference TRBV5-6 and TRBJ2-5 provide the parts outside the CDR3, is DAGVTQSPTHLIKTRGQQVTLRCSPKSGHDTVSWYQQALGQGPQFIFQYYEEEERQRGNFPDRFSGHQFPNYSSELNVNALLLGDSALYLCASSPVCAETQYFGPGTRLLVL.

The table lists this clonotype with a few counts. The V call is TRBV7-9, the J call TRBJ2-1; no firm D call. The germline CDR1 and CDR2 sequences are SEHNR and FQNEAQ (reference sequence). V dropped 5 bases and J dropped 8 bases, with 13 bases sitting between them. The CDR3 consists of 13 residues. CDR3 bases: TGTGCCAGCAGCATCCGGCCTGTTCATGAGCAGTTCTTC. Translated: CASSIRPVHEQFF.

This chain joins TRBV6-2 or TRBV6-3 and TRBJ2-5, with 13 bases identical to TRBD2. J lost 3 bases, V lost 10 bases, and 8 bases had no gene match. This CDR3 spans 15 amino acids. Germline CDR1 MNHEY, CDR2 SVGEGT. Here the CDR3 reads CATERLAGGKETQYF. DNA of the CDR3: TGTGCCACCGAACGACTAGCGGGGGGAAAAGAGACCCAGTACTTC.

This clonotype was seen more than once but under ten times. The rearrangement links TRBV11-2 to TRBJ2-2, with a possible D match to TRBD1 (5 bases). The germline V gene encodes CDR1 SGHAT and CDR2 FQNNGV. V gave up 10 bases and J gave up 8 bases, with 14 bases separating them. CDR3 length: 12 amino acids. DNA of the CDR3: TGTGCCACTCGACAGATCCGAGGGGAGCTGTTTTTT. Amino acids: CATRQIRGELFF. The complete variable domain, with remaining parts taken from reference TRBV11-2 and TRBJ2-2, reads EAGVAQSPRYKIIEKRQSVAFWCNPISGHATLYWYQQILGQGPKLLIQFQNNGVVDDSQLPKDRFSAERLKGVDSTLKIQPAKLEDSAVYLCATRQIRGELFFGEGSRLTVL.

This clonotype was counted between two and nine times. The V call is TRBV20-1, the J call TRBJ1-5; D might be TRBD1 (5 bases). V was pared by 0 bases and J by 5 bases, with 14 bases between. Germline CDR1 reads DFQATT; CDR2 reads SNEGSKA (reference sequence). The CDR3 has 15 amino acids. The CDR3 DNA follows: TGCAGTGCTAGAGATCGGGGCAGGTCCGATCAGCCCCAGCATTTT. Translation gives CSARDRGRSDQPQHF.

This clonotype has a handful of counts. V and J are TRBV20-1 and TRBJ2-7, with 8 bases matching TRBD2. CDR3 length: 14 amino acids. The V and J ends lost 3 bases and 3 bases, in that order; junction bases with no gene match: 7. Germline V gene sequence: CDR1 DFQATT, CDR2 SNEGSKA (reference sequence). The chain's CDR3 is CSASSAGGFYEQYF. The CDR3 bases are TGCAGTGCTAGCAGCGCGGGGGGATTCTACGAGCAGTACTTC.

This clonotype was detected a few times. The chain has TRBV15 and TRBJ2-5; 9 bases line up with TRBD1. The germline CDR1 and CDR2 sequences are LNHNV and YYDKDF (reference sequence). Losses at the gene ends were 2 bases for V and 5 bases for J; bases not matched to a gene: 6. This CDR3 spans 15 amino acids. The CDR3 region is CATSRTGGEGETQYF. CDR3 nucleotides: TGTGCCACCAGCAGAACAGGGGGCGAAGGGGAGACCCAGTACTTC.

The chain combines TRBV2 with TRBJ2-3; D not resolved. The CDR3 runs to 11 residues. Trimming removed 6 bases from V and 11 bases from J, with 12 bases in between. Germline assignment: CDR1 SNHLY and CDR2 FYNNEI. The CDR3 DNA reads TGTGCCAGCAGGGGATCGGCTGAGCAGTATTTT. Translation gives CASRGSAEQYF.

This chain links TRBV19 with TRBJ2-7; D not certain. Germline values: CDR1 LNHDA, CDR2 SQIVND (reference sequence). V was trimmed by 8 bases and J by 0 bases, leaving 17 bases between them. This CDR3 comprises 15 residues. The DNA for the CDR3 is TGTGCCAGTCGCGACTCGGCCCTAATCTCCTACGAGCAGTACTTC. Protein product: CASRDSALISYEQYF.

CDR3 residues: CASSVLEGGGADTQYF. CDR3 in DNA: TGTGCCAGCAGCGTTTTGGAGGGAGGGGGGGCGGATACGCAGTATTTT. This chain links TRBV9 with TRBJ2-3; TRBD2 might be the D (7 bases). V gave up 2 bases and J gave up 6 bases, with 19 bases separating them. The CDR3 runs to 16 residues. Germline V gene lookup returns CDR1 SGDLS and CDR2 YYNGEE. Looking up the rest from reference TRBV9 and TRBJ2-3 gives the full variable domain: DSGVTQTPKHLITATGQRVTLRCSPRSGDLSVYWYQQSLDQGLQFLIQYYNGEERAKGNILERFSAQQFPDLHSELNLSSLELGDSALYFCASSVLEGGGADTQYFGPGTRLTVL.

J is TRBJ2-7 and V is TRBV5-1, with TRBD2 matching 11 bases. The germline gives CDR1 SGHRS, CDR2 YFSETQ. CDR3 length equals 12 residues. Trimming took 7 bases from V and 6 from J; bases not matched to a gene: 3. DNA for the CDR3: TGCGCCAGCGGCGGACTAGCGGGCGAGCAGTACTTC. Protein: CASGGLAGEQYF.

This rearrangement joins TRBV6-1 to TRBJ2-5; possibly TRBD2 for D (6 bases). V was shortened by 6 bases and J by 4 bases, with 21 bases between the two germline ends. Germline CDR1 and CDR2: MNHNS and SASEGT. This CDR3 has 16 residues. Written as DNA, the CDR3 is TGTGCCAGCAGCTCCCATTTCCCGGGGGTAGGAGAGACCCAGTACTTC. This gives the protein CASSSHFPGVGETQYF.

V and J are TRBV5-1 and TRBJ2-7; D not resolved. Trimming cost V 0 bases and J 4 bases, with 20 bases left between them. From germline, CDR1 is SGHRS and CDR2 YFSETQ. This CDR3 is built from 17 residues. CDR3 amino acids: CASSLGPHGQTPYEQYF. The CDR3 nucleotides read TGCGCCAGCAGCTTGGGGCCTCACGGGCAGACCCCTTACGAGCAGTACTTC.

The genes are TRBV24-1 and TRBJ1-1; tentatively, D is TRBD1 (5 bases). The CDR3 spans 12 residues. Germline V gene sequence: CDR1 KGHDR, CDR2 SFDVKD. Trimming stripped 12 bases from V and 3 bases from J, with 13 bases between. The CDR3 nucleotides read TGTGCCGCCGAGCCGGGGGACACTGAAGCTTTCTTT. Its translation is CAAEPGDTEAFF.

The chain links TRBV10-3 to TRBJ2-2; no definite D call. Germline values: CDR1 ENHRY, CDR2 SYGVKD. CDR3 length equals 13 residues. Trimming shortened V by 4 bases and J by 5 bases, and 8 bases separated the two germline ends. The CDR3 DNA reads as TGTGCCATCAGTGTAAAAGAGACCGGGGAGCTGTTTTTT. It specifies CAISVKETGELFF.